The rows below give T cell receptor beta chains drawn from one sample of a study of cytomegalovirus exposure and HLA in healthy donors. Assay used: immunoSEQ multiplex PCR; TCRdb lists only in-frame clones, some missing. The repertoire consists of nearly 95,000 clones, with approximately 63% occurring once and the leading ten covering 6% to 6.5%. Sequenced: PBMCs. These receptors came from a woman in her twenties or thirties in good health and CMV-seronegative. Each CDR3 is given with its conserved first and last residue. Each record gives: D gene, V gene, clone size, J gene, CDR3 protein, CDR3 DNA. A D gene is named only where the DNA matches it firmly. For some rows the clone size is stated as once, few or many, or as a class when expanded; others skip it.

>TRBD1|TRBV11-2|few|TRBJ2-1
CASSLREGGGPYNEQFF
TGTGCCAGCAGCTTGAGGGAAGGGGGCGGACCCTACAATGAGCAGTTCTTC
>TRBD1|TRBV4-1|NA|TRBJ1-2
CASSQDRGQGLSYTF
TGCGCCAGCAGCCAAGATAGGGGGCAGGGGCTAAGCTACACCTTC
>NA|TRBV19|few|TRBJ2-7
CASSIGTTYEQYF
TGTGCCAGTAGTATCGGGACAACCTACGAGCAGTACTTC
>NA|TRBV5-4|NA|TRBJ2-5
CASSLEGPQETQYF
TGTGCCAGCAGCCTGGAGGGGCCGCAAGAGACCCAGTACTTC
>TRBD2|TRBV5-1|NA|TRBJ2-4
CASSLPTSGGASKNIQYF
TGCGCCAGCAGCTTGCCGACTAGCGGGGGGGCCTCCAAAAACATTCAGTACTTC
>NA|TRBV27|few|TRBJ1-4
CASSPTGNKMFF
TGTGCCAGCAGTCCTACAGGGAATAAGATGTTTTTT
>NA|TRBV2|once|TRBJ2-7
CANSPPNSYEQYF
TGTGCCAACAGTCCGCCTAACTCCTACGAGCAGTACTTC
>NA|TRBV5-1|NA|TRBJ1-1
CASSFQMNTEAFF
TGCGCCAGCAGCTTCCAGATGAACACTGAAGCTTTCTTT
>NA|TRBV2|few|TRBJ1-2
CASGDSYGYTF
TGTGCCAGCGGCGACAGCTATGGCTACACCTTC
>TRBD2|TRBV5-1|NA|TRBJ2-2
CASSLVGSLAGIYTGELFF
TGCGCCAGCAGCTTGGTGGGATCCCTAGCGGGGATATACACCGGGGAGCTGTTTTTT
>TRBD2|TRBV10-1|NA|TRBJ2-2
CASSGLAGGQYTGELFF
TGCGCCAGCAGCGGACTAGCGGGGGGTCAGTACACCGGGGAGCTGTTTTTT
>NA|TRBV27|NA|TRBJ1-3
CASSTYSGNTIYF
TGTGCCAGCAGTACCTATTCCGGAAACACCATATATTTT
>TRBD1|TRBV4-3|few|TRBJ1-2
CASSQAGGYGYTF
TGCGCCAGCAGCCAAGCAGGGGGGTATGGCTACACCTTC
>TRBD1|TRBV27|NA|TRBJ2-2
CASSLLGQGDTGELFF
TGTGCCAGCAGTTTATTGGGGCAGGGGGACACCGGGGAGCTGTTTTTT
>TRBD1|TRBV9|NA|TRBJ2-1
CASSVAGTGGPNEQFF
TGTGCCAGCAGCGTAGCGGGGACAGGGGGACCTAATGAGCAGTTCTTC
>NA|TRBV2|NA|TRBJ1-6
CASSESGFHSPLHF
TGTGCCAGCAGTGAAAGCGGGTTTCATTCACCCCTCCACTTT
>TRBD1|TRBV7-9|NA|TRBJ1-2
CASSLVMWGTAHGYTF
TGTGCCAGCAGCTTAGTCATGTGGGGGACAGCCCATGGCTACACCTTC
>TRBD1|TRBV13|NA|TRBJ1-2
CASSSRSTGGLSYGYTF
TGTGCCAGCAGCTCCCGATCGACAGGGGGCTTGAGCTATGGCTACACCTTC
>TRBD1|TRBV7-9|NA|TRBJ2-7
CASSPGQASYEQYF
TGTGCCAGCAGCCCAGGACAGGCGTCCTACGAGCAGTACTTC
>NA|TRBV5-1|NA|TRBJ1-2
CASSSGRAAGDYGYTF
TGCGCCAGCAGCTCGGGCAGGGCAGCTGGGGACTATGGCTACACCTTC
>NA|TRBV6-6|few|TRBJ2-5
CASSSVARETQYF
TGTGCCAGCAGTTCCGTCGCGAGAGAGACCCAGTACTTC
>TRBD2|TRBV9|NA|TRBJ2-7
CASSTGLATSYEQYF
TGTGCCAGCAGCACCGGACTAGCGACTTCCTACGAGCAGTACTTC
>TRBD2|TRBV7-9|NA|TRBJ2-1
CASSLPPRLAGERNEQFF
TGTGCCAGCAGCTTACCCCCTCGACTAGCGGGGGAACGGAATGAGCAGTTCTTC
>TRBD1|TRBV28|few|TRBJ1-4
CASSLIQGNNEKLFF
TGTGCCAGCAGTTTGATACAGGGGAATAATGAAAAACTGTTTTTT
>NA|TRBV5-1|NA|TRBJ2-3
CASSLVGDSTDTQYF
TGCGCCAGCAGCTTGGTAGGGGACTCCACAGATACGCAGTATTTT
>TRBD1|TRBV5-6|NA|TRBJ1-2
CASSFRTGGFYGYTF
TGTGCCAGCAGCTTTCGGACAGGGGGCTTTTATGGCTACACCTTC
>TRBD2|TRBV7-3|NA|TRBJ2-7
CASSDASGSGEQYF
TGTGCCAGCAGCGACGCTAGCGGGAGTGGCGAGCAGTACTTC
>NA|TRBV18|NA|TRBJ2-2
CASSPLVQMNTGELFF
TGTGCCAGCTCACCACTAGTACAGATGAACACCGGGGAGCTGTTTTTT
>TRBD2|TRBV7-3|NA|TRBJ2-7
CASSPDGGDEQYF
TGTGCCAGCAGCCCCGATGGGGGGGACGAGCAGTACTTC